These 2 T cell receptor beta chains came from one sample sequenced in a study of cytomegalovirus exposure and HLA in healthy donors (dated by TCRdb to the late 2010s). Libraries came from the immunoSEQ multiplex PCR assay. The multiplex PCR relied on a mix of 60 forward primers for TCR Vbeta segments and 13 reverse primers for TCR Jbeta segments. This is the immuneACCESS table as TCRdb keeps it, with only in-frame sequences that have V and J called. A part of the clones is gone; compared with another copy, unresolved V genes explain less than half, and the rest is unexplained. The table for this sample shows 20,000 to 25,000 clones. The leading ten clones occupy more than 20% of the sample. Sample: PBMCs. The origin of the receptors is a man between 60 and 70 years old in good health and CMV-seropositive.

The V gene is TRBV5-6, the J gene TRBJ2-7; 14 bases agree with TRBD2. CDR1 is SGHDT and CDR2 is YYEEEE in the germline V gene. The CDR3 loop spans 14 amino acids. J was trimmed by 5 bases and V by 5 bases; bases with no gene match: 3. CDR3 in amino acids: CASRGLAGEHEQYF. DNA for the CDR3: TGTGCCAGCAGGGGACTAGCGGGAGAACACGAGCAGTACTTC.

J is TRBJ2-7 and V is TRBV5-1; D unclear. The CDR3 contains 14 residues. From germline, CDR1 is SGHRS and CDR2 YFSETQ. Trimming pared 1 base from V and 6 bases from J, leaving 14 bases between. The CDR3 nucleotides read TGCGCCAGCAGCTTGTCCATCCCAGTTACCGAGCAGTACTTC. Its translation: CASSLSIPVTEQYF.